These T cell receptor beta chains were read from a single sample in a study of early T cells in non-severe SARS-CoV-2 infection. TCRdb reprocessed the 5' RACE reads via MiXCR and lists one record per CDR3 protein. The table lists tens of thousands of distinct CDR3 sequences, less than 15% of them singletons. The sample taken for sequencing was whole blood. Receptors were obtained from an adult who was a healthcare worker with PCR-confirmed SARS-CoV-2 infection or an uninfected control (not recorded which). CDR3s include the opening cysteine and the closing phenylalanine or tryptophan. The order of the fields is D gene, J gene, clone size, V gene, CDR3 protein, CDR3 DNA. D genes are given only for firm matches. Rows give clone size only sometimes, using once, few, many, or a class for an expanded clone.

TRBD1 TRBJ1-1 - TRBV10-3 CAFEQGRCTEAFF TGTGCCTTCGAACAGGGGAGGTGCACTGAAGCTTTCTTT
- TRBJ1-2 - TRBV30 CAWSVGGLDGYTF TGTGCCTGGAGTGTTGGGGGCTTAGATGGCTACACCTTC
TRBD2 TRBJ2-1 - TRBV7-2 CASSPSGGPFNEQFF TGTGCCAGCAGCCCTAGCGGGGGACCGTTCAATGAGCAGTTCTTC
- TRBJ2-4 few TRBV7-2 CASSLALGAGNIQYF TGTGCCAGCAGCTTAGCTCTGGGGGCGGGAAACATTCAGTACTTC
- TRBJ1-1 few TRBV6-5 CASWGLLAEAFF TGTGCCAGTTGGGGGCTCCTCGCTGAAGCTTTCTTT
- TRBJ1-5 few TRBV28 CASLLGGQPQHF TGTGCCAGCCTATTAGGAGGTCAGCCCCAGCATTTT
- TRBJ1-2 few TRBV7-2 CASSLVEGLYGYTF TGTGCCAGCAGCTTAGTGGAGGGGCTCTATGGCTACACCTTC
- TRBJ1-4 many TRBV6-5 CASSYAGRRREKLFF TGTGCCAGCAGTTACGCCGGGAGGAGGCGCGAAAAACTGTTTTTT
TRBD1 TRBJ1-1 few TRBV11-2 CASSRDRGVDTEAFF TGTGCCAGCAGCCGGGACAGGGGAGTCGACACTGAAGCTTTCTTT
TRBD1 TRBJ2-3 - TRBV27 CASSPDRDPDTQYF TGTGCCAGCAGCCCGGACAGGGACCCAGATACGCAGTATTTT
TRBD2 TRBJ2-1 - TRBV6-5 CASTLAGAYNEQFF TGTGCCAGCACCCTAGCGGGGGCTTACAATGAGCAGTTCTTC
TRBD1 TRBJ2-1 few TRBV5-4 CASSLARTGGNDEQFF TGTGCCAGCAGCTTGGCACGGACAGGGGGCAATGATGAGCAGTTCTTC
- TRBJ1-2 few TRBV20-1 CSARNQDSPNGYTF TGCAGTGCTCGAAATCAGGACAGCCCAAACGGCTACACCTTC
- TRBJ2-1 - TRBV7-7 CASSLDGLPPYNEQFF TGTGCTAGCAGCTTAGACGGCTTACCTCCCTACAATGAGCAGTTCTTC
- TRBJ1-1 - TRBV12-3/TRBV12-4 CASSLPLGMNTEAFF TGTGCCAGCAGTTTACCCTTAGGCATGAACACTGAAGCTTTCTTT
- TRBJ2-7 many TRBV27 CASSLRSYSYEQYF TGTGCCAGCAGTTTGCGCAGCTACTCCTACGAGCAGTACTTC
TRBD2 TRBJ2-2 few TRBV27 CASSSSGGAIAGELFF TGTGCCAGCAGTTCCAGCGGGGGGGCCATAGCCGGGGAGCTGTTTTTT
- TRBJ1-5 once TRBV5-6 CASSLGRLNQPQHF TGTGCCAGCAGCTTGGGGCGCTTGAATCAGCCCCAGCATTTT
- TRBJ1-5 few TRBV20-1 CSARDERKGGNQPQHF TGCAGTGCTAGAGATGAGCGGAAGGGGGGCAATCAGCCCCAGCATTTT
TRBD1 TRBJ2-1 few TRBV7-2 CASSSTGSYNEQFF TGTGCCAGCAGCTCGACAGGGTCCTACAATGAGCAGTTCTTC
- TRBJ1-1 few TRBV4-2 CASSQGGAGRNTEAFF TGTGCCAGCAGCCAGGGGGGGGCAGGGCGGAACACTGAAGCTTTCTTT
- TRBJ1-3 many TRBV5-6 CASSPGHLSSGNTIYF TGTGCCAGCAGCCCAGGACATCTAAGCTCTGGAAACACCATATATTTT
- TRBJ1-4 few TRBV6-6 CASSRDWPPEKLFF TGTGCCAGCAGCCGTGACTGGCCCCCCGAAAAACTGTTTTTT
- TRBJ2-3 - TRBV7-9 CASSLAPGFGGQVDTQYF TGTGCCAGCAGCTTAGCCCCCGGATTTGGAGGGCAAGTGGATACGCAGTATTTT